This T cell receptor beta chain was identified during a study of Ad26.COV2.S vaccination and SARS-CoV-2 variants. Overall study context: Sample donor was a member of the COV1001 Ad26.COV2.S trial arm.

Germline V lookup: CDR1 SGHKS, CDR2 YYEKEE (reference sequence). Trimming left V 0 bases short and J 6 bases short, with 6 bases between. The CDR3 runs to 13 residues. Indicated treatment: 15 to 20 received Ad26.COV2.S at low or high dose, single or two shots; 5 received placebo; per-sample allocation not given. The samples were gathered on day 63 after the first injection of vaccine or placebo. Assay: immunoSEQ multiplex PCR; the TCRdb copy retains only in-frame clones and omits some. The sample carries roughly 300,000 clones, 86% recorded once. Note on this clone: Its cognate antigen is unknown.

General study results and limits: The breadth of spike-specific CD8+ and CD4+ T cell responses after vaccination was reportedly substantial.

Source: peripheral blood, taken in a trial of Ad26.COV2.S vaccine versus placebo. V gene TRBV5-5 combines with J gene TRBJ2-2; D gene ambiguous. The sequence was collected from a person aged 18-65 years who received the Ad26.COV2.S COVID-19 vaccine or a placebo. Written as DNA, the CDR3 is TGTGCCAGCAGCTTGGACCATCCCGGGGAGCTGTTTTTT. Protein sequence: CASSLDHPGELFF.